Listed below are T cell receptor beta chains from one sample, sequenced in a study of regulatory T cells in long-lasting Graves disease. TCRdb redid the calling of the multiplex PCR reads with MiXCR, one entry per CDR3 protein. The sample yields around 450,000 distinct CDR3 sequences, 20% to 25% seen once. Sequenced here: peripheral blood mononuclear cells (PBMCs), sampled when the disease was refractory, from a patient treated with antithyroid drugs. The receptors shown here come from a female donor with Graves disease. CDR3s include the opening cysteine and the closing phenylalanine or tryptophan. The D gene is left open where the match is weak. Part of the rows lack a size; the others show once, few, many or a class for expanded clones.

j_gene: TRBJ1-2; d_gene: .; abundance: few; v_gene: TRBV7-2; CDR3nt: TGTGCCAGCAGCTTATATCAGGCTGGCTACACCTTC; CDR3aa: CASSLYQAGYTF
j_gene: TRBJ1-6; d_gene: .; abundance: few; v_gene: TRBV6-1; CDR3nt: TGTGCCAGCAGACCCCCTCGGGGGTCCGATTCACCCCTCCACTTT; CDR3aa: CASRPPRGSDSPLHF
j_gene: TRBJ2-7; d_gene: .; abundance: many; v_gene: TRBV15; CDR3nt: TGTGCCACTTCCAAACTAGCTTCTCCCTTCGAGCAGTACTTC; CDR3aa: CATSKLASPFEQYF
j_gene: TRBJ2-5; d_gene: .; abundance: many; v_gene: TRBV20-1; CDR3nt: TGCAGTGCCCTACCTCCCTACCAAGAGACCCAGTACTTC; CDR3aa: CSALPPYQETQYF
j_gene: TRBJ1-1; d_gene: .; abundance: many; v_gene: TRBV12-5; CDR3nt: TGTGCTAGTGGTTCACCCGGGGGCACTGAAGCTTTCTTT; CDR3aa: CASGSPGGTEAFF
j_gene: TRBJ1-1; d_gene: .; abundance: many; v_gene: TRBV11-2; CDR3nt: TGTGCCAGCAGTACCGGACTGGAGGTATCGGGCAACACTGAAGCTTTCTTT; CDR3aa: CASSTGLEVSGNTEAFF
j_gene: TRBJ1-2; d_gene: .; abundance: many; v_gene: TRBV28; CDR3nt: TGTGCCAGCAGTTTGCCGGGTGACTATGGCTACACCTTC; CDR3aa: CASSLPGDYGYTF
j_gene: TRBJ1-2; d_gene: TRBD1; abundance: many; v_gene: TRBV28; CDR3nt: TGTGCCAGCAGTATTGGGACAGGGGTCTATGGCTACACCTTC; CDR3aa: CASSIGTGVYGYTF
j_gene: TRBJ1-2; d_gene: TRBD1; abundance: few; v_gene: TRBV7-2; CDR3nt: TGTGCCAGCAGCTTAGCCTTTACAGGGGGGGATGGCTACACCTTC; CDR3aa: CASSLAFTGGDGYTF
j_gene: TRBJ1-1; d_gene: TRBD1; abundance: .; v_gene: TRBV4-1; CDR3nt: TGCGCCAGCAGCCAAGTGGACAGGGAGAACACTGGAGCTTTCTTT; CDR3aa: CASSQVDRENTGAFF
j_gene: TRBJ1-4; d_gene: .; abundance: many; v_gene: TRBV20-1; CDR3nt: TGCAGTGCTTCGACGGTTGGAAATGAAAAACTGTTTTTT; CDR3aa: CSASTVGNEKLFF
j_gene: TRBJ2-7; d_gene: .; abundance: few; v_gene: TRBV7-3; CDR3nt: TGTGCCAGCAGCTCCCCCGGCGGGCCGGAGTACTTC; CDR3aa: CASSSPGGPEYF
j_gene: TRBJ2-7; d_gene: .; abundance: many; v_gene: TRBV28; CDR3nt: TGTGCCAGCAGTTTAGGAACGTCCGAGCAGTACTTC; CDR3aa: CASSLGTSEQYF
j_gene: TRBJ2-2; d_gene: TRBD2; abundance: few; v_gene: TRBV10-3; CDR3nt: TGTGCCATCAGTGAGTCAGAAAGACTAGCGGGAACGAACACCGGGGAGCTGTTTTTT; CDR3aa: CAISESERLAGTNTGELFF
j_gene: TRBJ1-1; d_gene: TRBD1; abundance: .; v_gene: TRBV30; CDR3nt: TGTGCCTGGAGTGTACGACAGGGGAACACTGAAGCTTTCTTT; CDR3aa: CAWSVRQGNTEAFF
j_gene: TRBJ2-1; d_gene: TRBD2; abundance: few; v_gene: TRBV6-2/TRBV6-3; CDR3nt: TGTGCCAGCAGAACGTTAGCGGGGGGTAACAATGAGCAGTTCTTC; CDR3aa: CASRTLAGGNNEQFF
j_gene: TRBJ2-7; d_gene: .; abundance: many; v_gene: TRBV7-3; CDR3nt: TGTGCCAGCAGCCCCGGGGCTGGACCCTACGAGCAGTACTTC; CDR3aa: CASSPGAGPYEQYF
j_gene: TRBJ1-4; d_gene: .; abundance: many; v_gene: TRBV3-1; CDR3nt: TGTGCCAGCAGCCAGTATCAGGGTGGAACTAATGAAAAACTGTTTTTT; CDR3aa: CASSQYQGGTNEKLFF
j_gene: TRBJ1-4; d_gene: .; abundance: few; v_gene: TRBV29-1; CDR3nt: TGCAGCGTTGGGGGACCCTCCTCGGGTGAAAAACTGTTTTTT; CDR3aa: CSVGGPSSGEKLFF
j_gene: TRBJ2-6; d_gene: .; abundance: many; v_gene: TRBV12-3/TRBV12-4; CDR3nt: TGTGCCAGCAGTTTCTCTGGGGCCAACGTCCTGACTTTC; CDR3aa: CASSFSGANVLTF
j_gene: TRBJ1-5; d_gene: TRBD1; abundance: many; v_gene: TRBV12-3/TRBV12-4; CDR3nt: TGTGCCAGCAGCCCGACTCTCCAGGGGGACCAGCCCCAGCATTTT; CDR3aa: CASSPTLQGDQPQHF
j_gene: TRBJ2-5; d_gene: TRBD2; abundance: many; v_gene: TRBV28; CDR3nt: TGTGCCAGCAGTTTTGCGGGGGGCGAGTACTTC; CDR3aa: CASSFAGGEYF
j_gene: TRBJ2-7; d_gene: .; abundance: .; v_gene: TRBV6-5; CDR3nt: TGTGCCAGCAGTTACCAGGAGGACGGTCGCTACGAGCAGTACTTC; CDR3aa: CASSYQEDGRYEQYF
j_gene: TRBJ1-2; d_gene: .; abundance: few; v_gene: TRBV7-9; CDR3nt: TGTGCCAGCAGCTTAACCCTTCTTAACTATGGCTACACCTTC; CDR3aa: CASSLTLLNYGYTF
j_gene: TRBJ1-5; d_gene: TRBD1; abundance: many; v_gene: TRBV28; CDR3nt: TGTGCCAGCAGTCCCACTCCGGGGACAGTGGATCAGCCCCAGCATTTT; CDR3aa: CASSPTPGTVDQPQHF
j_gene: TRBJ1-1; d_gene: TRBD1; abundance: many; v_gene: TRBV12-3/TRBV12-4; CDR3nt: TGTGCCAGCAGCCTAGGACAGGGGTACACTGAAGCTTTCTTT; CDR3aa: CASSLGQGYTEAFF
j_gene: TRBJ1-2; d_gene: .; abundance: few; v_gene: TRBV29-1; CDR3nt: TGCAGCGTTGTTGACCCCAGCCAGCCGACAGGCCGACTCTATGGCTACACCTTC; CDR3aa: CSVVDPSQPTGRLYGYTF
j_gene: TRBJ1-5; d_gene: .; abundance: many; v_gene: TRBV15; CDR3nt: TGTGCCACCAGCAGAGGTGGCAATCAGCCCCAGCATTTT; CDR3aa: CATSRGGNQPQHF
j_gene: TRBJ1-2; d_gene: .; abundance: few; v_gene: TRBV9; CDR3nt: TGTGCCAGCAGCGTAGTGGGGGAAGGCTACACCTTC; CDR3aa: CASSVVGEGYTF
j_gene: TRBJ1-1; d_gene: .; abundance: .; v_gene: TRBV19; CDR3nt: TGTGCCAGTAGAGGGGTAAGGGAATCGAACACTGAAGCTTTCTTT; CDR3aa: CASRGVRESNTEAFF
j_gene: TRBJ1-1; d_gene: .; abundance: few; v_gene: TRBV18; CDR3nt: TGTGCCAGCTCAGGGGAGCCTTCGGCTGAAGCTTTCTTT; CDR3aa: CASSGEPSAEAFF
j_gene: TRBJ1-6; d_gene: .; abundance: .; v_gene: TRBV12-3/TRBV12-4; CDR3nt: TGTGCCAGCAGTGTGACCAGGGGAACACCCCTCCACTTT; CDR3aa: CASSVTRGTPLHF
j_gene: TRBJ2-4; d_gene: .; abundance: many; v_gene: TRBV11-2; CDR3nt: TGTGCCAGCAGTCCACTCCGGCAAGGACTCAAAAACATTCAGTACTTC; CDR3aa: CASSPLRQGLKNIQYF
j_gene: TRBJ2-5; d_gene: .; abundance: few; v_gene: TRBV12-3/TRBV12-4; CDR3nt: TGTGCCAGCAGCTTCCTATCGGCGAACCAAGAGACCCAGTACTTC; CDR3aa: CASSFLSANQETQYF
j_gene: TRBJ1-1; d_gene: TRBD1; abundance: many; v_gene: TRBV6-1; CDR3nt: TGTGCCAGCGGGACAGGGGGTTCGTACACTGAAGCTTTCTTT; CDR3aa: CASGTGGSYTEAFF
j_gene: TRBJ2-7; d_gene: .; abundance: many; v_gene: TRBV12-3/TRBV12-4; CDR3nt: TGTGCCAGCAGTTTCTTTACAGGGCTATACGAGCAGTACTTC; CDR3aa: CASSFFTGLYEQYF
j_gene: TRBJ1-1; d_gene: .; abundance: many; v_gene: TRBV12-3/TRBV12-4; CDR3nt: TGTGCCAGCAGTTTATCGGGTACTGAAGCTTTCTTT; CDR3aa: CASSLSGTEAFF
j_gene: TRBJ1-2; d_gene: .; abundance: few; v_gene: TRBV19; CDR3nt: TGTGCCAGTAGTATAGATCCGGTTAGGGAGACCGCCTTC; CDR3aa: CASSIDPVRETAF
j_gene: TRBJ1-6; d_gene: TRBD1; abundance: .; v_gene: TRBV28; CDR3nt: TGTGCCAGCAGTTTTCGGGACAGGGACAATTCACCCCTCCACTTT; CDR3aa: CASSFRDRDNSPLHF
j_gene: TRBJ2-4; d_gene: TRBD2; abundance: few; v_gene: TRBV7-8; CDR3nt: TGTGCCAGCAGCTTAGGTGGGGGGGTGGACATTCAGTACTTC; CDR3aa: CASSLGGGVDIQYF
j_gene: TRBJ1-2; d_gene: .; abundance: .; v_gene: TRBV25-1; CDR3nt: TGTGCCAGCAGTGAATTGGGCGGGGACCGCCTCGACTACACCTTC; CDR3aa: CASSELGGDRLDYTF
j_gene: TRBJ2-4; d_gene: .; abundance: many; v_gene: TRBV12-3/TRBV12-4; CDR3nt: TGTGCCAGCAGTTTGGGGGTAGCCAAAAACATTCAGTACTTC; CDR3aa: CASSLGVAKNIQYF
j_gene: TRBJ2-2; d_gene: .; abundance: few; v_gene: TRBV24-1; CDR3nt: TGTGCCACCAGTGATTTACAGGTCCTCAACACCGGGGAGCTGTTTTTT; CDR3aa: CATSDLQVLNTGELFF
j_gene: TRBJ2-2; d_gene: .; abundance: .; v_gene: TRBV9; CDR3nt: TGTGCCAGCAGCCCCCCGGGAACTAGTGGCACCGGGGAGCTGTTTTTT; CDR3aa: CASSPPGTSGTGELFF
j_gene: TRBJ1-2; d_gene: .; abundance: many; v_gene: TRBV7-2; CDR3nt: TGTGCCAGCAGCTCCGAGGGCGCGCAGGGCTACACCTTC; CDR3aa: CASSSEGAQGYTF
j_gene: TRBJ1-1; d_gene: .; abundance: .; v_gene: TRBV20-1; CDR3nt: TGCAGTGTAGGGGGGACGGGGAACACTGAAGCTTTCTTT; CDR3aa: CSVGGTGNTEAFF
j_gene: TRBJ2-3; d_gene: .; abundance: once; v_gene: TRBV12-3/TRBV12-4; CDR3nt: TGTGCCAGCAGTCATGGAAACACAGATACGCAGTATTTT; CDR3aa: CASSHGNTDTQYF
j_gene: TRBJ2-5; d_gene: TRBD2; abundance: .; v_gene: TRBV7-8; CDR3nt: TGTGCCAGCAGTCGGACTAGCGGGGGGTACCAAGAGACCCAGTGCTTC; CDR3aa: CASSRTSGGYQETQCF